This is a list of T cell receptor beta chains from one sample in a study of cytomegalovirus exposure and HLA in healthy donors. TCRdb's table, derived via immunoSEQ multiplex PCR, lists solely in-frame clones and lacks some. Of roughly 200,000 clones in the sample, roughly 86% were seen once. Sequenced material: PBMCs. The receptors stem from a man aged 35 to 55 in good health and CMV-seropositive. CDR3s include the opening cysteine and the closing phenylalanine or tryptophan. Each record gives: J gene, V gene, clone size, D gene, CDR3 DNA, CDR3 protein. The D gene is left open where the match is weak. Not every row has a clone size; where given, it reads once, few, many or a size class.

j_gene: TRBJ1-1
v_gene: TRBV7-6
abundance: -
d_gene: -
CDR3nt: TGTGCCAGCAGCTCCCGTCGAGGAAGGAAAACTGAAGCTTTCTTT
CDR3aa: CASSSRRGRKTEAFF

j_gene: TRBJ2-7
v_gene: TRBV7-9
abundance: -
d_gene: TRBD1
CDR3nt: TGTGCCAGCAGCTTGGGACAGGGGGGCGAGCAGTACTTC
CDR3aa: CASSLGQGGEQYF

j_gene: TRBJ2-3
v_gene: TRBV29-1
abundance: -
d_gene: TRBD2
CDR3nt: TGCAGCGTCCGACGACTAGCGGAAAGCACAGATACGCAGTATTTT
CDR3aa: CSVRRLAESTDTQYF

j_gene: TRBJ1-1
v_gene: TRBV5-1
abundance: -
d_gene: TRBD1
CDR3nt: TGCGCCAGCGGTCCCGGACAGGCGAACACTGAAGCTTTCTTT
CDR3aa: CASGPGQANTEAFF

j_gene: TRBJ2-5
v_gene: TRBV15
abundance: -
d_gene: -
CDR3nt: TGTGCCACCAGAGAACAAGCGGGCTCGTGGCAAGAGACCCAGTACTTC
CDR3aa: CATREQAGSWQETQYF

j_gene: TRBJ2-3
v_gene: TRBV28
abundance: -
d_gene: -
CDR3nt: TGTGCCAGCAGCCTTGGGAGGAATACGCAGTATTTT
CDR3aa: CASSLGRNTQYF

j_gene: TRBJ1-6
v_gene: TRBV4-1
abundance: -
d_gene: TRBD1
CDR3nt: TGCGCCAGCAGCCAAGGACAGGGGGGGAATAATTCACCCCTCCACTTT
CDR3aa: CASSQGQGGNNSPLHF

j_gene: TRBJ1-3
v_gene: TRBV5-1
abundance: -
d_gene: -
CDR3nt: TGCGCCAGCAGCTTGTCCAGCTCTGGAAACACCATATATTTT
CDR3aa: CASSLSSSGNTIYF

j_gene: TRBJ2-3
v_gene: TRBV19
abundance: -
d_gene: TRBD2
CDR3nt: TGTGCCAGTAGTCCCGTGGCGGGGGGCCTGGGGGATACGCAGTATTTT
CDR3aa: CASSPVAGGLGDTQYF

j_gene: TRBJ2-7
v_gene: TRBV30
abundance: -
d_gene: TRBD2
CDR3nt: TGTGCCTGGGCGGGCGGGGGGGTCGTGTACGAGCAGTACTTC
CDR3aa: CAWAGGGVVYEQYF

j_gene: TRBJ2-2
v_gene: TRBV5-5
abundance: -
d_gene: TRBD1
CDR3nt: TGTGCCAGCAGCCGGGGACAGGGGGCAACCGGGGAGCTGTTTTTT
CDR3aa: CASSRGQGATGELFF

j_gene: TRBJ2-5
v_gene: TRBV7-8
abundance: -
d_gene: TRBD2
CDR3nt: TGTGCCAGCAGCGCTCGGGGGGCTAGCGGGGCGAGTCAAGAGACCCAGTACTTC
CDR3aa: CASSARGASGASQETQYF

j_gene: TRBJ1-1
v_gene: TRBV27
abundance: -
d_gene: -
CDR3nt: TGTGCCAGCAGTCACGCTAGGGGGATTGGACTTATGATCACTGAAGCTTTCTTT
CDR3aa: CASSHARGIGLMITEAFF

j_gene: TRBJ1-6
v_gene: TRBV7-8
abundance: -
d_gene: -
CDR3nt: TGTGCCAGCAGCTTAGGACAGCAAGGCTCACCCCTCCACTTT
CDR3aa: CASSLGQQGSPLHF

j_gene: TRBJ2-2
v_gene: TRBV15
abundance: -
d_gene: TRBD2
CDR3nt: TGTGCCACCAGCAGAGATCGGGGACTAGCTGACACCGGGGAGCTGTTTTTT
CDR3aa: CATSRDRGLADTGELFF

j_gene: TRBJ2-1
v_gene: TRBV5-1
abundance: once
d_gene: TRBD2
CDR3nt: TGCGCCAGCAGCTCCCTAGCGGGAGTTTGGAATGAGCAGTTCTTC
CDR3aa: CASSSLAGVWNEQFF

j_gene: TRBJ2-2
v_gene: TRBV29-1
abundance: -
d_gene: TRBD2
CDR3nt: TGCAGCGTTATACCCGGCGGGAGGTTGAACACCGGGGAGCTGTTTTTT
CDR3aa: CSVIPGGRLNTGELFF

j_gene: TRBJ2-5
v_gene: TRBV2
abundance: -
d_gene: TRBD1
CDR3nt: TGTGCCAGCAGGAGGACAGGGGAAGAGACCCAGTACTTC
CDR3aa: CASRRTGEETQYF

j_gene: TRBJ2-5
v_gene: TRBV6-5
abundance: -
d_gene: -
CDR3nt: TGTGCCAGCAGTTCGTTGGACACATACCAAGAGACCCAGTACTTC
CDR3aa: CASSSLDTYQETQYF

j_gene: TRBJ2-7
v_gene: TRBV11-2
abundance: once
d_gene: TRBD2
CDR3nt: TGTGCCAGCAGCGTGGGGACTAGCGGGAGCGCCTACGAGCAGTACTTC
CDR3aa: CASSVGTSGSAYEQYF

j_gene: TRBJ1-1
v_gene: TRBV27
abundance: -
d_gene: TRBD1
CDR3nt: TGTGTCAGCAGTGGACAGGGTCAGGGGTACACTGAAGCTTTCTTT
CDR3aa: CVSSGQGQGYTEAFF

j_gene: TRBJ2-7
v_gene: TRBV19
abundance: once
d_gene: -
CDR3nt: TGTGCCAGTAGTATAGGAGGGAGCGAGCAGTACTTC
CDR3aa: CASSIGGSEQYF

j_gene: TRBJ2-7
v_gene: TRBV5-1
abundance: -
d_gene: TRBD1
CDR3nt: TGCGCCAGCAGCCTCGGGACAGCCGAGCAGTACTTC
CDR3aa: CASSLGTAEQYF

j_gene: TRBJ1-2
v_gene: TRBV27
abundance: once
d_gene: -
CDR3nt: TGTGCCAGCAGTTTTGGCGGGGCGGGTTCTAACTATGGCTACACCTTC
CDR3aa: CASSFGGAGSNYGYTF

j_gene: TRBJ1-2
v_gene: TRBV5-4
abundance: -
d_gene: TRBD1
CDR3nt: TGTGCCAGCAGCGGGGACAGCTCTAACTATGGCTACACCTTC
CDR3aa: CASSGDSSNYGYTF

j_gene: TRBJ2-1
v_gene: TRBV6-6
abundance: -
d_gene: TRBD2
CDR3nt: TGTGCCAGCCGGCTGCGGGGGAGCTCCTACAATGAGCAGTTCTTC
CDR3aa: CASRLRGSSYNEQFF

j_gene: TRBJ2-3
v_gene: TRBV6-5
abundance: -
d_gene: TRBD2
CDR3nt: TGTGCCAGCAGTGCTAGCGGAACTAGCACAGATACGCAGTATTTT
CDR3aa: CASSASGTSTDTQYF

j_gene: TRBJ2-2
v_gene: TRBV6-1
abundance: once
d_gene: -
CDR3nt: TGTGCCAGCACAAAGGGGGGGGAGCTGTTTTTT
CDR3aa: CASTKGGELFF

j_gene: TRBJ1-2
v_gene: TRBV29-1
abundance: -
d_gene: -
CDR3nt: TGCAGCGTCCTGGCAGAGGGTCATGGTGGCTACACCTTC
CDR3aa: CSVLAEGHGGYTF

j_gene: TRBJ2-1
v_gene: TRBV10-1
abundance: -
d_gene: TRBD2
CDR3nt: TGCGCCAGCAGCCCCACTAGCGGGAGTGGCGGCGAGCAGTTCTTC
CDR3aa: CASSPTSGSGGEQFF

j_gene: TRBJ2-7
v_gene: TRBV5-1
abundance: -
d_gene: TRBD1
CDR3nt: TGCGCCAGCAGCGCGACGGGACAGACCTACGAGCAGTACTTC
CDR3aa: CASSATGQTYEQYF

j_gene: TRBJ1-4
v_gene: TRBV19
abundance: few
d_gene: -
CDR3nt: TGTGCCAGTAATAGGCGGGGGACAAGGAATGAAAAACTGTTTTTT
CDR3aa: CASNRRGTRNEKLFF

j_gene: TRBJ2-7
v_gene: TRBV28
abundance: -
d_gene: TRBD1
CDR3nt: TGTGCCAGCGTTACCGGGACAGCTCGCTACGAGCAGTACTTC
CDR3aa: CASVTGTARYEQYF

j_gene: TRBJ2-5
v_gene: TRBV5-1
abundance: -
d_gene: TRBD2
CDR3nt: TGCGCCAGCAGCCAACCCTCGGGGGGGACGGCGGGGACCCAGTACTTC
CDR3aa: CASSQPSGGTAGTQYF

j_gene: TRBJ2-7
v_gene: TRBV28
abundance: once
d_gene: TRBD2
CDR3nt: TGTGCCAGCAGTCCTCAGCGGGAGCTTTCCTACGAGCAGTACTTC
CDR3aa: CASSPQRELSYEQYF

j_gene: TRBJ1-1
v_gene: TRBV18
abundance: -
d_gene: -
CDR3nt: TGTGCCAGCTCAACTCTAGGGGGTATGAACACTGAAGCTTTCTTT
CDR3aa: CASSTLGGMNTEAFF

j_gene: TRBJ2-3
v_gene: TRBV5-5
abundance: once
d_gene: -
CDR3nt: TGTGCCAGCAGCCTCCTGAGGAGGACGAGCACAGATACGCAGTATTTT
CDR3aa: CASSLLRRTSTDTQYF

j_gene: TRBJ2-7
v_gene: TRBV9
abundance: -
d_gene: -
CDR3nt: TGTGCCAGCAGCGTCACAGGGAGTCACGGCTACGAGCAGTACTTC
CDR3aa: CASSVTGSHGYEQYF

j_gene: TRBJ1-2
v_gene: TRBV28
abundance: once
d_gene: -
CDR3nt: TGTGCCAGCAGTCCACAGGGTACCTATGGCTACACCTTC
CDR3aa: CASSPQGTYGYTF

j_gene: TRBJ2-1
v_gene: TRBV5-1
abundance: -
d_gene: TRBD2
CDR3nt: TGCGCCAGCAGCTTGGGTAGCGGGGCAACGGATGAGCAGTTCTTC
CDR3aa: CASSLGSGATDEQFF

j_gene: TRBJ1-5
v_gene: TRBV19
abundance: once
d_gene: -
CDR3nt: TGTGCCAGTAGAACCGTGGGCAGTAGCAATCAGCCCCAGCATTTT
CDR3aa: CASRTVGSSNQPQHF

j_gene: TRBJ1-6
v_gene: TRBV19
abundance: -
d_gene: -
CDR3nt: TGTGCCAGTAGTCAGGTGAATTCACCCCTCCACTTT
CDR3aa: CASSQVNSPLHF

j_gene: TRBJ1-3
v_gene: TRBV18
abundance: few
d_gene: TRBD1
CDR3nt: TGTGCCAGCTCACCACAGGGACAGTACTACTCTGGAAACACCATATATTTT
CDR3aa: CASSPQGQYYSGNTIYF

j_gene: TRBJ2-3
v_gene: TRBV29-1
abundance: -
d_gene: -
CDR3nt: TGCAGCGTCCGTGGGCCAGCTACATATACGCAGTATTTT
CDR3aa: CSVRGPATYTQYF